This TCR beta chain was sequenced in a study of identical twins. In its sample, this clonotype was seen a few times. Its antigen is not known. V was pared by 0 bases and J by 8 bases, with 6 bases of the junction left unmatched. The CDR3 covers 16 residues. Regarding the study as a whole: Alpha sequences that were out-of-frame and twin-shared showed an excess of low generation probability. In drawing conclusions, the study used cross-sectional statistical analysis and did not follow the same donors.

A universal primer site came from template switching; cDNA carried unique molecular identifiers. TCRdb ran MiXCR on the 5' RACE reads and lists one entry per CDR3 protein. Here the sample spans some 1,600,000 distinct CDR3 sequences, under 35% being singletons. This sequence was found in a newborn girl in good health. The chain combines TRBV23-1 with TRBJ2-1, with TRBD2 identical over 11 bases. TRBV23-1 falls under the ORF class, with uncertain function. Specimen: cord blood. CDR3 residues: CASSQSSPSGRHEQFF. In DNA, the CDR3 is TGCGCCAGCAGTCAATCTTCGCCTAGCGGGAGGCATGAGCAGTTCTTC.